Sequencing of this TCR beta chain was carried out in a study of identical twins. TCRdb re-analysed the 5' RACE reads in MiXCR, keeping a single row per CDR3 protein. The table includes hundreds of thousands of distinct CDR3 sequences, 15% to 20% detected once. These data are also associated with another study on T cells expressing NK-cell markers.

What was sequenced was PBMCs. The clonotype was recovered from a woman between 18 and 30 years old in good health.

CDR3 DNA sequence: TGCAGTGCTAGCCCATATGCTGAAGCTTTCTTT. Encoded protein: CSASPYAEAFF. The V and J genes are TRBV20-1 and TRBJ1-1, with D unclear. Trimming stripped 3 bases from V and 6 bases from J, with 8 bases between. The V gene's germline CDR1 is DFQATT and CDR2 SNEGSKA (reference sequence). CDR3 length: 11 residues.